Shown below are 3 T cell receptor beta chains from a single sample sequenced in a study of read filtering for tumor transcriptome and immune sequencing. From approximately 430 ng of RNA, a library with molecular barcoded alpha/delta and beta/gamma adaptors was made. MiXCR, applied by TCRdb to the reads, yields one record per CDR3 protein. The data show around 130,000 distinct CDR3 sequences, less than 15% seen once. Sequencing used a population of CD138-negative cells sorted from bone marrow. These receptors originate from a donor aged 40 or older with multiple myeloma.

Many counts were recorded for this clonotype. Since a much larger clone is just one base distant, this may be a read error. This chain joins TRBV6-2 or TRBV6-3 and TRBJ2-1, with D unresolved. Trimming shortened V by 6 bases and J by 0 bases, and 6 bases separated the two germline ends. This CDR3 contains 13 residues. Looked up from germline, CDR1 is MNHEY and CDR2 is SVGEGT. The CDR3 reads CASSQASYNEQFF. For the CDR3, the DNA is TGTGCCAGCAGCCAAGCCTCCTACAATGAGCAGTTCTTC.

This clonotype has just a few counts. The chain joins TRBV10-3 to TRBJ2-7, with 7 bases that match TRBD1. Germline loops: CDR1 ENHRY, CDR2 SYGVKD. There are 14 residues in the CDR3. Trimming removed 8 bases from V and 0 bases from J; junction bases left unmatched: 7. CDR3 in DNA: TGTGCCATCCAAGGGGGCAGGAGCTCCTACGAGCAGTACTTC. Residues: CAIQGGRSSYEQYF.

This clonotype was seen many times. The chain combines TRBV7-9 with TRBJ1-1; no clear D. Germline CDR1 and CDR2: SEHNR and FQNEAQ (reference sequence). The CDR3 is made up of 17 amino acids. Trimming took off 0 bases at V and 3 bases at J, with 17 bases between the two ends. In nucleotides, the CDR3 is TGTGCCAGCAGCTTAGCGCGGGCAGGAGTTGGCGACACTGAAGCTTTCTTT. As protein: CASSLARAGVGDTEAFF. Combining the CDR3 with reference TRBV7-9 and TRBJ1-1 gives the whole variable domain DTGVSQNPRHKITKRGQNVTFRCDPISEHNRLYWYRQTLGQGPEFLTYFQNEAQLEKSRLLSDRFSAERPKGSFSTLEIQRTEQGDSAMYLCASSLARAGVGDTEAFFGQGTRLTVV.